The 31 T cell receptor beta chains given below trace back to one sample, sequenced in a study of T cell repertoires in ileal Crohn's disease. Only in-frame clones appear in the TCRdb table, and some are missing; sequencing was by immunoSEQ multiplex PCR. The table lists some 60,000 clones, around nine tenths of them singletons. The time point denotes: neoterminal ileum biopsy at postoperative endoscopy, about 6 months after surgery. The sample was ileal tissue. Every receptor here comes from an adult with Crohn's disease.

There are a few counts of this clone. This chain connects TRBV7-8 to TRBJ1-1, with TRBD1 matching 8 bases. Germline V gene sequence: CDR1 SGHVS, CDR2 FQNEAQ. CDR3 length equals 13 residues. The V and J ends lost 5 bases and 6 bases, in that order; junction bases with no gene match: 5. In DNA, the CDR3 is TGTGCCAGCAGCCTCAGGGGGCGTGCTGAAGCTTTCTTT. This sequence encodes CASSLRGRAEAFF.

The chain couples TRBV2 to TRBJ1-2, with a tentative D call TRBD1 (6 bases). CDR1 is SNHLY and CDR2 is FYNNEI in the germline V gene. The CDR3 runs 14 residues. Trimming left V 6 bases short and J 7 bases short, with 18 bases between. Here the CDR3 DNA reads TGTGCCAGCAGCATAAAGACAGGACCTAGTGGCTACACCTTC. Translating gives CASSIKTGPSGYTF.

V gene TRBV7-2 combines with J gene TRBJ2-5; the match to TRBD1 covers 8 bases. Unmatched junction bases numbered 6, after V lost 4 bases and J lost 5 bases. Germline V gene data show CDR1 as SGHTA and CDR2 as FQGNSA. The CDR3 totals 14 residues. The CDR3 nucleotides are TGTGCCAGCAGCTCCACAGGGGGAAAGGAGACCCAGTACTTC. It is translated as CASSSTGGKETQYF.

The CDR3 DNA reads as TGTGCCAGTAGTACGGGACAGTTGGTTGAAGCTTTCTTT. Translation: CASSTGQLVEAFF. This chain connects TRBV19 to TRBJ1-1, with 7 bases lining up with TRBD1. Germline V CDR1 and CDR2: LNHDA, SQIVND (reference sequence). The length of the CDR3 is 13 residues. The V gene end was trimmed by 4 bases and the J gene end by 7 bases; junction bases not matched to a gene: 6.

The V and J genes are TRBV5-1 and TRBJ1-1, with D unclear. Germline V gives CDR1 SGHRS, CDR2 YFSETQ. The CDR3 has 15 amino acids. Trimming removed 0 bases at V and 6 bases at J, with 15 bases between. The CDR3 loop reads CASSLAAGALSEAFF. DNA of the CDR3: TGCGCCAGCAGCTTGGCCGCGGGAGCATTGTCTGAAGCTTTCTTT.

The CDR3 here is CASSHKTEDQPQHF. CDR3 bases: TGTGCCAGCAGCCACAAGACAGAAGATCAGCCCCAGCATTTT. This chain connects TRBV13 to TRBJ1-5, with D possibly being TRBD1 (5 bases). There are 14 residues in the CDR3. V lost 5 bases, J lost 5 bases, and 13 bases lay in between. The V gene's germline CDR1 is PRHDT and CDR2 FYEKMQ (reference sequence).

The CDR3 region has the DNA TGTGCCAGCACCAAGACAGGGGTAACTGGCAATGAGCAGTTCTTC. Residues: CASTKTGVTGNEQFF. V is TRBV5-4 and J is TRBJ2-1; 8 positions match TRBD1. Per germline, CDR1 SGHNT and CDR2 YYREEE (reference sequence). The V and J ends lost 6 bases and 6 bases, in that order; junction bases with no gene match: 11. The CDR3 consists of 15 residues.

The V gene is TRBV13, the J gene TRBJ2-3; D uncertain. The CDR3 runs to 15 residues. CDR1 is PRHDT and CDR2 is FYEKMQ in the germline V gene (reference sequence). Trimming stripped 4 bases from V and 5 bases from J, with 16 bases between. The CDR3 nucleotides are TGTGCCAGCAGCTACGTCGCGTTTAATGTAGATACGCAGTATTTT. Its translation is CASSYVAFNVDTQYF.

V is TRBV4-2 and J is TRBJ1-1, with a weak D call TRBD1 (5 bases). Trimming cost V 1 base and J 2 bases, with 17 bases left between them. Germline V lookup: CDR1 LGHNA, CDR2 YNFKEQ. This CDR3 region has 17 residues. CDR3 in amino acids: CASSQVGRQGSNTEAFF. For the CDR3, the DNA is TGTGCCAGCAGCCAAGTAGGAAGGCAGGGATCTAACACTGAAGCTTTCTTT.

The chain combines TRBV4-1 with TRBJ1-2; D is ambiguous. The V gene's germline CDR1 is MGHRA and CDR2 YSYEKL. V was shortened by 3 bases and J by 5 bases, with 10 bases between the two germline ends. CDR3 length: 13 residues. The chain's CDR3 is CASSQEAAYGYTF. Written as DNA, the CDR3 is TGCGCCAGCAGCCAGGAGGCCGCGTATGGCTACACCTTC.

The CDR3: CASSKQGGVTTNEKLFF. The CDR3 coding sequence is TGTGCCAGCAGCAAACAGGGAGGGGTGACAACTAATGAAAAACTGTTTTTT. This rearrangement joins TRBV5-6 to TRBJ1-4; weak D call: TRBD1 (6 bases). There are 17 residues in the CDR3. Trimming cost V 4 bases and J 0 bases, with 16 bases left between them. Germline V gene sequence: CDR1 SGHDT, CDR2 YYEEEE.

The CDR3 nucleotides read TGTGCCAGCAGCTCCGTATTGGGACTCCAAGAGACCCAGTACTTC. Protein sequence: CASSSVLGLQETQYF. The V and J genes are TRBV7-8 and TRBJ2-5, with D maybe TRBD2 (6 bases). Per germline, CDR1 SGHVS and CDR2 FQNEAQ. Trimming removed 4 bases from V and 1 base from J, with 13 bases in between. The CDR3 is 15 amino acids.

V is TRBV29-1 and J is TRBJ2-1, with D possibly matching TRBD2 (5 bases). The V gene's germline CDR1 is SQVTM and CDR2 ANQGSEA. The CDR3 runs to 14 residues. V lost 3 bases and J lost 4, with 13 bases in between. CDR3 in amino acids: CSVDWGSAYNEQFF. The CDR3, as DNA: TGCAGCGTTGATTGGGGTAGCGCATACAATGAGCAGTTCTTC.

CDR3 residues: CASSVMEGSISTDTQYF. The CDR3 coding sequence is TGTGCCAGCAGCGTAATGGAGGGAAGCATAAGCACAGATACGCAGTATTTT. The chain uses TRBV9 and TRBJ2-3; perhaps TRBD2 as D (6 bases). CDR1 SGDLS and CDR2 YYNGEE come from the germline V gene. Trimming pared 1 base from V and 0 bases from J, leaving 15 bases between. The CDR3 sequence is 17 residues long. The full variable domain, completed using reference TRBV9 and TRBJ2-3, is DSGVTQTPKHLITATGQRVTLRCSPRSGDLSVYWYQQSLDQGLQFLIQYYNGEERAKGNILERFSAQQFPDLHSELNLSSLELGDSALYFCASSVMEGSISTDTQYFGPGTRLTVL.

The chain recombines TRBV6-4 with TRBJ1-2, with no clear D. The CDR3 has 15 amino acids. The germline gives CDR1 MRHNA, CDR2 SNTAGT. V was cut by 8 bases and J by 5 bases, with 21 bases left in between. The CDR3: CASLHSRRESYGYTF. The CDR3 coding sequence is TGTGCCAGCCTGCATTCTAGGCGGGAGTCATATGGCTACACCTTC.

With respect to this clone: Other DNA sequences in this specimen translate into the identical CDR3. The rearrangement uses TRBV5-6 and TRBJ1-5; maybe TRBD1 (5 bases). The length of the CDR3 is 13 residues. The germline V and J ends were trimmed by 0 bases and 7 bases, with 8 bases remaining between them. The germline V gene encodes CDR1 SGHDT and CDR2 YYEEEE. This CDR3 is CASSLGGDQPQHF. DNA of the CDR3: TGTGCCAGCAGCTTGGGGGGGGACCAGCCCCAGCATTTT.

This clone was found once. V and J are TRBV2 and TRBJ1-3; TRBD1 might be the D (6 bases). This CDR3 region has 12 residues. Germline assignment: CDR1 SNHLY and CDR2 FYNNEI. The V and J ends lost 8 bases and 7 bases respectively, with 12 bases between them. The CDR3 nucleotides read TGTGCCAGCGGTTCAGGGGCCAACACCATATATTTT. Its translation is CASGSGANTIYF.

The chain joins TRBV5-1 to TRBJ2-1, with TRBD2 matching over 7 bases. CDR1 is SGHRS and CDR2 is YFSETQ in the germline V gene. The ends lost 1 base at V and 0 bases at J; junction bases unmatched: 4. The length of the CDR3 is 16 residues. Here the CDR3 reads CASSLSRTSSYNEQFF. As DNA, the CDR3 is TGCGCCAGCAGCTTGTCACGGACTAGCTCCTACAATGAGCAGTTCTTC.

This chain links TRBV6-1 with TRBJ1-1, with D tentatively TRBD1 (5 bases). The V end lost 7 bases, the J end lost 7 bases, and 10 bases lay between the germline ends. This CDR3 is 11 amino acids long. Germline V CDR1 and CDR2: MNHNS, SASEGT. In DNA form, the CDR3 reads TGTGCCAGCAAAACAAGGGGTGAAGCTTTCTTT. It encodes CASKTRGEAFF.

The chain uses TRBV5-4 and TRBJ2-2, with D possibly TRBD1 on 6 matching bases. This CDR3 has 13 amino acids. In germline, CDR1 is SGHNT, CDR2 YYREEE (reference sequence). V lost 2 bases and J lost 5, with 7 bases in between. CDR3 DNA sequence: TGTGCCAGCAGCTTACAGGGTACCGGGGAGCTGTTTTTT. Residues: CASSLQGTGELFF.

DNA of the CDR3: TGCGTTAGGGGAGAAGCTTTCTTT. Its translation: CVRGEAFF. The rearrangement joins TRBV29-1 to TRBJ1-1, with a possible D match to TRBD1 (5 bases). The germline V gene has CDR1 SQVTM and CDR2 ANQGSEA. The CDR3 runs to 8 residues.

This clone showed up just a few times. The rearrangement joins TRBV5-1 to TRBJ2-6, with TRBD1 matching over 8 bases. Germline V gene data show CDR1 as SGHRS and CDR2 as YFSETQ. V dropped 3 bases and J dropped 0; count of bases not matched to a gene: 5. The CDR3 totals 17 residues. The CDR3 bases are TGCGCCAGCAGCTCCGGACAGGGTTACTCTGGGGCCAACGTCCTGACTTTC. It encodes CASSSGQGYSGANVLTF.

This clone was counted a few times. V usage is TRBV14 and J usage is TRBJ1-1, with D possibly being TRBD1 (5 bases). The CDR3 runs to 13 residues. The V end was cut by 4 bases, the J end by 2 bases, with 8 bases between. Germline V gene lookup returns CDR1 SGHDN and CDR2 FVKESK. This chain's CDR3 is CASSRTPNTEAFF. The DNA for the CDR3 is TGTGCCAGCAGCCGGACACCCAACACTGAAGCTTTCTTT.

This chain links TRBV7-9 with TRBJ1-2; D perhaps matches TRBD1 (6 bases). Trimming left V 5 bases short and J 0 bases short, with 25 bases between. This CDR3 has 19 residues. From germline, CDR1 is SEHNR and CDR2 FQNEAQ (reference sequence). The CDR3 here is CASSVERYRVVEPNYGYTF. The CDR3 DNA is TGTGCCAGCAGCGTAGAGAGGTACAGGGTGGTCGAGCCTAACTATGGCTACACCTTC.

The J gene is TRBJ2-1, the V gene TRBV5-4; TRBD2 might be the D (7 bases). V gave up 0 bases and J gave up 6 bases, with 13 bases separating them. The germline V gene has CDR1 SGHNT and CDR2 YYREEE (reference sequence). The CDR3 loop spans 15 amino acids. The CDR3 loop is CASSLGWGGPNEQFF. The CDR3 DNA sequence: TGTGCCAGCAGCTTGGGGTGGGGGGGCCCCAATGAGCAGTTCTTC.

This sequence joins TRBV19 and TRBJ1-1, with no clear D. The V gene lost 3 bases and the J gene lost 11 bases, with 10 bases spanning the gap. The CDR3 consists of 11 residues. CDR1 is LNHDA, CDR2 SQIVND, per germline (reference sequence). The CDR3, as DNA: TGTGCCAGTAGTATCTTGGCGGAGGCTTTCTTT. Amino acid sequence: CASSILAEAFF.

The chain recombines TRBV5-5 with TRBJ1-3; 7 positions agree with TRBD1. The V and J ends lost 3 bases and 0 bases, in that order; junction bases with no gene match: 6. Germline V gene data show CDR1 as SGHKS and CDR2 as YYEKEE (reference sequence). The CDR3 has 16 residues. CDR3 region: CASSWMTGHSGNTIYF. Here the CDR3 DNA reads TGTGCCAGCAGCTGGATGACAGGGCACTCTGGAAACACCATATATTTT.

V is TRBV5-1 and J is TRBJ1-3, with D perhaps TRBD1 (5 bases). Germline loops: CDR1 SGHRS, CDR2 YFSETQ. There are 12 residues in the CDR3. Here the CDR3 reads CDQGLSGNTIYF. In DNA, the CDR3 is TGCGACCAGGGCCTCTCTGGAAACACCATATATTTT.

Here the CDR3 DNA reads TGTGCCAGTAGTACGGGACAGGGGATCTACAATGAGCAGTTCTTC. This sequence encodes CASSTGQGIYNEQFF. The J gene is TRBJ2-1, the V gene TRBV19; TRBD1 matches at 10 bases. The CDR3 runs to 15 residues. V lost 4 bases and J lost 3; bases outside the gene matches: 3. Germline V lookup: CDR1 LNHDA, CDR2 SQIVND (reference sequence).

This chain links TRBV7-9 with TRBJ1-1; TRBD1 matches 7 bases. V lost 2 bases and J lost 3; bases outside the gene matches: 9. The length of the CDR3 is 16 residues. The germline gives CDR1 SEHNR, CDR2 FQNEAQ (reference sequence). The CDR3 nucleotides are TGTGCCAGCAGCTTACCTCGGACAGGCGGGGACACTGAAGCTTTCTTT. Amino acid sequence: CASSLPRTGGDTEAFF.

This chain joins TRBV9 and TRBJ2-1; a possible D gene is TRBD1 (6 bases). The germline gives CDR1 SGDLS, CDR2 YYNGEE. CDR3 size: 16 residues. The ends were cut back, 4 bases at V and 12 bases at J, with 26 bases in the middle. CDR3 coding DNA: TGTGCCAGCAGCTCCCGCTCGGACAGACCTACCGAGGGGCAGTTCTTC. Protein product: CASSSRSDRPTEGQFF.